The rows below give T cell receptor beta chains drawn from one sample of a study of identifying expanded T cells in peripheral blood. Using immunoSEQ multiplex PCR, the repertoire was profiled, and TCRdb retains in-frame clones only, with some absent. The sample lists about 82,000 clones, 85% to 90% occurring once. Sequenced: blood. The source of these receptors is a person aged 18 to 75 in good health. CDR3s include the opening cysteine and the closing phenylalanine or tryptophan. D genes are given only for firm matches. The listing skips clone size in some rows; elsewhere it reads once, few, many or a size class.

V gene: TRBV6-5
clone size: -
CDR3 length: 14
D gene: -
J gene: TRBJ2-7
CDR3 DNA: TGTGCCAGCAGAATACAGGGTTTGGGAAGCGAGCAGTACTTC
CDR3 protein: CASRIQGLGSEQYF

V gene: TRBV2
clone size: -
CDR3 length: 14
D gene: -
J gene: TRBJ2-5
CDR3 DNA: TGTGCCAGCAGTGCAGGGACCCGCGGGGAGACCCAGTACTTC
CDR3 protein: CASSAGTRGETQYF

V gene: TRBV10-3
clone size: -
CDR3 length: 14
D gene: -
J gene: TRBJ1-1
CDR3 DNA: TGTGCCATCGGCGGGGCGGACATGAACACTGAAGCTTTCTTT
CDR3 protein: CAIGGADMNTEAFF

V gene: TRBV18
clone size: -
CDR3 length: 14
D gene: -
J gene: TRBJ1-1
CDR3 DNA: TGTGCCAGCTCACCCAGGCAGGGGAACACTGAAGCTTTCTTT
CDR3 protein: CASSPRQGNTEAFF

V gene: TRBV19
clone size: once
CDR3 length: 15
D gene: TRBD1
J gene: TRBJ1-5
CDR3 DNA: TGTGCCAGTAGGGTTGACAGGGCCGGCAATCAGCCCCAGCATTTT
CDR3 protein: CASRVDRAGNQPQHF

V gene: TRBV7-9
clone size: once
CDR3 length: 18
D gene: TRBD1
J gene: TRBJ1-5
CDR3 DNA: TGTGCCAGCAGCTTCGGAGGACAGGGGTCGTATAGCAATCAGCCCCAGCATTTT
CDR3 protein: CASSFGGQGSYSNQPQHF

V gene: TRBV4-3
clone size: -
CDR3 length: 15
D gene: -
J gene: TRBJ2-2
CDR3 DNA: TGCGCCAGCAGCCAAGATACTGCAGGGCGAAGTGGGCTGTTTTTT
CDR3 protein: CASSQDTAGRSGLFF

V gene: TRBV9
clone size: -
CDR3 length: 13
D gene: -
J gene: TRBJ1-3
CDR3 DNA: TGTGCCAGCAGCCCCCCCTCTGGAAACACCATATATTTT
CDR3 protein: CASSPPSGNTIYF

V gene: TRBV6-5
clone size: -
CDR3 length: 14
D gene: TRBD1
J gene: TRBJ1-1
CDR3 DNA: TGTGCCAGCAGTCCCCCAGGGGGGCGAGCTGAAGCTTTCTTT
CDR3 protein: CASSPPGGRAEAFF

V gene: TRBV7-9
clone size: -
CDR3 length: 14
D gene: TRBD1
J gene: TRBJ2-5
CDR3 DNA: TGTGCCAGCAGCTTATCAGGGGGCCTCGAGACCCAGTACTTC
CDR3 protein: CASSLSGGLETQYF

V gene: TRBV7-8
clone size: -
CDR3 length: 12
D gene: -
J gene: TRBJ1-1
CDR3 DNA: TGTGCCAGCAGCTTAGGGGTAGGCCAAGCTTTCTTT
CDR3 protein: CASSLGVGQAFF

V gene: TRBV20-1
clone size: -
CDR3 length: 11
D gene: -
J gene: TRBJ1-2
CDR3 DNA: TGCAGTGCTAGAGATAACTATGGCTACACCTTC
CDR3 protein: CSARDNYGYTF

V gene: TRBV15
clone size: -
CDR3 length: 16
D gene: TRBD2
J gene: TRBJ2-3
CDR3 DNA: TGTGCCACCAGCAGAGATCTAGCGGGGGATAGTAATACGCAGTATTTT
CDR3 protein: CATSRDLAGDSNTQYF

V gene: TRBV11-2
clone size: -
CDR3 length: 15
D gene: -
J gene: TRBJ1-6
CDR3 DNA: TGTGCCAGCAGCATGGGAACAGGGCGGGATCCACCCCTCCACTTT
CDR3 protein: CASSMGTGRDPPLHF

V gene: TRBV21-1
clone size: -
CDR3 length: 17
D gene: -
J gene: TRBJ2-3
CDR3 DNA: TGTGCCAGCAGCAACACGCGGCGGACTACTAGCACAGATACGCAGTATTTT
CDR3 protein: CASSNTRRTTSTDTQYF

V gene: TRBV18
clone size: -
CDR3 length: 12
D gene: -
J gene: TRBJ1-1
CDR3 DNA: TGTGCCAGCTCACCAGTGGGGACTGAAGCTTTCTTT
CDR3 protein: CASSPVGTEAFF

V gene: TRBV27
clone size: -
CDR3 length: 13
D gene: -
J gene: TRBJ1-1
CDR3 DNA: TGTGCCAGCAGTCCTCGGACCGCCCTTGAGGCTTTCTTT
CDR3 protein: CASSPRTALEAFF

V gene: TRBV15
clone size: -
CDR3 length: 15
D gene: -
J gene: TRBJ2-3
CDR3 DNA: TGTGCCACCAGCAGAAGACAGTTCGAGACAGATACGCAGTATTTT
CDR3 protein: CATSRRQFETDTQYF

V gene: TRBV19
clone size: few
CDR3 length: 14
D gene: -
J gene: TRBJ1-5
CDR3 DNA: TGTGCCAGTAGTATTCAGGCAGTCAATCAGCCCCAGCATTTT
CDR3 protein: CASSIQAVNQPQHF

V gene: TRBV19
clone size: -
CDR3 length: 14
D gene: -
J gene: TRBJ1-2
CDR3 DNA: TGTGCCAGTAGTCCCTGGGACGGTCGCCGGGGCTACACCTTC
CDR3 protein: CASSPWDGRRGYTF

V gene: TRBV7-2
clone size: -
CDR3 length: 16
D gene: -
J gene: TRBJ2-3
CDR3 DNA: TGTGCCAGCAGCTTAGGGGGTGGCAGAGAGACAGATACGCAGTATTTT
CDR3 protein: CASSLGGGRETDTQYF

V gene: TRBV11-2
clone size: -
CDR3 length: 16
D gene: TRBD2
J gene: TRBJ2-1
CDR3 DNA: TGTGCCAGCAGCTTAGTCAGCGGGATGGGCTACAATGAGCAGTTCTTC
CDR3 protein: CASSLVSGMGYNEQFF

V gene: TRBV10-1
clone size: once
CDR3 length: 11
D gene: -
J gene: TRBJ2-3
CDR3 DNA: TGCGCCAGTAGTAGGGGGGATACGCAGTATTTT
CDR3 protein: CASSRGDTQYF

V gene: TRBV2
clone size: -
CDR3 length: 15
D gene: -
J gene: TRBJ1-3
CDR3 DNA: TGTGCCAGCAGAGGACAGAGGGTGTCTGGAAACACCATATATTTT
CDR3 protein: CASRGQRVSGNTIYF

V gene: TRBV7-2
clone size: -
CDR3 length: 13
D gene: -
J gene: TRBJ1-5
CDR3 DNA: TGTGCCAGCAGCTTAAAGGGCAATCAGCCCCAGCATTTT
CDR3 protein: CASSLKGNQPQHF

V gene: TRBV12-5
clone size: -
CDR3 length: 10
D gene: -
J gene: TRBJ1-5
CDR3 DNA: TGTGCTAGTGGTTTACAGCCCCAGCATTTT
CDR3 protein: CASGLQPQHF

V gene: TRBV19
clone size: -
CDR3 length: 14
D gene: TRBD2
J gene: TRBJ2-3
CDR3 DNA: TGTGCCAGTAGCCCGACTAGCGCGTCCAATACGCAGTATTTT
CDR3 protein: CASSPTSASNTQYF

V gene: TRBV21-1
clone size: few
CDR3 length: 17
D gene: -
J gene: TRBJ1-6
CDR3 DNA: TGTGCCAGCAGTCCCGAGGATGGGGGGCCTTATAATTCACCCCTCCACTTT
CDR3 protein: CASSPEDGGPYNSPLHF

V gene: TRBV19
clone size: -
CDR3 length: 13
D gene: -
J gene: TRBJ2-7
CDR3 DNA: TGTGCCAGTAGTATAGGCAGGGCCTACGAGCAGTACTTC
CDR3 protein: CASSIGRAYEQYF

V gene: TRBV19
clone size: -
CDR3 length: 16
D gene: -
J gene: TRBJ1-4
CDR3 DNA: TGTGCCAGTAGTTTCCCCCGGGGCCTCAGGGAGGAAAAACTGTTTTTT
CDR3 protein: CASSFPRGLREEKLFF

V gene: TRBV12-5
clone size: -
CDR3 length: 15
D gene: -
J gene: TRBJ1-1
CDR3 DNA: TGTGCTAGTGGTTTGGGGACCGGACAAAACACTGAAGCTTTCTTT
CDR3 protein: CASGLGTGQNTEAFF

V gene: TRBV25-1
clone size: -
CDR3 length: 16
D gene: -
J gene: TRBJ1-1
CDR3 DNA: TGTGCCAGCAGTCGATCCCAGGGGAAGGCTAACACTGAAGCTTTCTTT
CDR3 protein: CASSRSQGKANTEAFF

V gene: TRBV2
clone size: -
CDR3 length: 11
D gene: -
J gene: TRBJ1-1
CDR3 DNA: TGTGCCAGCGAGGGAAGCACTGAAGCTTTCTTT
CDR3 protein: CASEGSTEAFF

V gene: TRBV4-3
clone size: -
CDR3 length: 15
D gene: TRBD1
J gene: TRBJ2-5
CDR3 DNA: TGCGCCAGCAGCCAAGATGGACAGGGTGGGGAGACCCAGTACTTC
CDR3 protein: CASSQDGQGGETQYF

V gene: TRBV6-5
clone size: -
CDR3 length: 15
D gene: TRBD1
J gene: TRBJ2-5
CDR3 DNA: TGTGCCACAACAAGCAATTTGGGACAGTCGGAGACCCAGTACTTC
CDR3 protein: CATTSNLGQSETQYF

V gene: TRBV18
clone size: -
CDR3 length: 16
D gene: -
J gene: TRBJ1-6
CDR3 DNA: TGTGCCAGCTCGTCTGTCCAGGGTTCCTATAATTCACCCCTCCACTTT
CDR3 protein: CASSSVQGSYNSPLHF

V gene: TRBV27
clone size: -
CDR3 length: 14
D gene: -
J gene: TRBJ2-1
CDR3 DNA: TGTGCCAGCAGTTTTGTAGGGTCCTACAATGAGCAGTTCTTC
CDR3 protein: CASSFVGSYNEQFF

V gene: TRBV5-6
clone size: -
CDR3 length: 16
D gene: -
J gene: TRBJ2-7
CDR3 DNA: TGTGCCAGCAGCCCGGGGGGCGTGGCAGGGTTTAACGAGCAGTACTTC
CDR3 protein: CASSPGGVAGFNEQYF

V gene: TRBV28
clone size: -
CDR3 length: 14
D gene: -
J gene: TRBJ2-3
CDR3 DNA: TGTGCCAGCATCGGGCGGCTCGACACAGATACGCAGTATTTT
CDR3 protein: CASIGRLDTDTQYF

V gene: TRBV12-5
clone size: -
CDR3 length: 16
D gene: -
J gene: TRBJ1-1
CDR3 DNA: TGTGCTAGTGGTTTGGACCGGGTCCCGATGAACACTGAAGCTTTCTTT
CDR3 protein: CASGLDRVPMNTEAFF

V gene: TRBV27
clone size: -
CDR3 length: 13
D gene: -
J gene: TRBJ1-1
CDR3 DNA: TGTGCCAGCAGTTTAGTGGGGAACACTGAAGCTTTCTTT
CDR3 protein: CASSLVGNTEAFF

V gene: TRBV2
clone size: -
CDR3 length: 12
D gene: -
J gene: TRBJ1-6
CDR3 DNA: TGTGCCAGCAGTGAGTCGGTTTCACCCCTCCACTTT
CDR3 protein: CASSESVSPLHF

V gene: TRBV6-6
clone size: -
CDR3 length: 14
D gene: TRBD1
J gene: TRBJ1-5
CDR3 DNA: TGTGCCAGCAGTCCTGACAGGGAGGTCCAGCCCCAGCATTTT
CDR3 protein: CASSPDREVQPQHF

V gene: TRBV6-5
clone size: -
CDR3 length: 15
D gene: -
J gene: TRBJ2-2
CDR3 DNA: TGTGCCAGCAGATCCTCATGGGGTTCTACCGGGGAGCTGTTTTTT
CDR3 protein: CASRSSWGSTGELFF

V gene: TRBV9
clone size: -
CDR3 length: 15
D gene: -
J gene: TRBJ2-1
CDR3 DNA: TGTGCCAGCAGCGTAGAGGGGACACCTGACAATGAGCAGTTCTTC
CDR3 protein: CASSVEGTPDNEQFF

V gene: TRBV7-9
clone size: once
CDR3 length: 13
D gene: -
J gene: TRBJ1-2
CDR3 DNA: TGTGCCAGCAGCCCGCGGCCGACCTATGGCTACACCTTC
CDR3 protein: CASSPRPTYGYTF